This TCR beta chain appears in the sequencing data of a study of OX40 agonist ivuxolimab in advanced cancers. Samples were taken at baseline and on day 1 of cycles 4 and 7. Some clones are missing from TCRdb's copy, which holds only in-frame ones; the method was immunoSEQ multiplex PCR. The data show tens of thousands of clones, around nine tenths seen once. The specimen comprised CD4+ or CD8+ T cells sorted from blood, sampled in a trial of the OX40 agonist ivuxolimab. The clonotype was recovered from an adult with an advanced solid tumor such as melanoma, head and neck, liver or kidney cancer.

CDR3 region: CASSVVAGPHNEQFF. In nucleotides, the CDR3 is TGTGCCAGCAGCGTAGTGGCGGGACCCCACAATGAGCAGTTCTTC. The V call is TRBV9, the J call TRBJ2-1; D may be TRBD2 (6 bases). The germline V gene has CDR1 SGDLS and CDR2 YYNGEE. This CDR3 spans 15 amino acids. V lost 0 bases to trimming and J lost 5 bases, with 12 bases between them.